The rows below give T cell receptor beta chains drawn from one sample of a study of blood T cell repertoires in COVID-19. Using immunoSEQ multiplex PCR, the repertoire was profiled, and TCRdb retains in-frame clones only, with some absent. The sample includes some 430,000 clones, around 90% of them seen just once. Specimen: PBMCs or T cells enriched from blood (not recorded which). Receptor source: a man aged 18-30 years who had recovered from COVID-19. Both conserved end residues are trimmed from each CDR3. A D gene is named only where the DNA matches it firmly. Not every row has a clone size; where given, it reads once, few, many or a size class.

>NA|TRBJ1-5|NA|TRBV28
ASSFGDNLNQPQH
>NA|TRBJ1-5|TRBD1|TRBV23-1
ASSRYRGDQPQH
>NA|TRBJ2-7|NA|TRBV5-5
ASTPFESAGEQY
>NA|TRBJ1-2|NA|TRBV2
ASSYTGSYGYT
>once|TRBJ1-1|TRBD1|TRBV3-1/TRBV3-2
ASSQGLGGMNTEAF
>few|TRBJ2-2|NA|TRBV27
ASSHYPDTGELF
>NA|TRBJ1-4|TRBD1|TRBV15
ATGQGSSEKLF
>NA|TRBJ2-5|TRBD2|TRBV5-1
ASSPSTSGSLETQY
>NA|TRBJ1-5|NA|TRBV19
ASSTLIYQPQH
>NA|TRBJ2-3|NA|TRBV7-3
ASSLGGTGTDTQY
>few|TRBJ1-4|NA|TRBV2
ASGEGEGATNEKLF
>NA|TRBJ2-3|NA|TRBV29-1
SVGPGGTDTQY
>NA|TRBJ1-1|TRBD1|TRBV30
AWSVQGRSEAF
>NA|TRBJ1-2|NA|TRBV5-1
ASSLGQFYYGYT
>many|TRBJ2-1|NA|TRBV7-8
ASSLMSAGAFNEQF
>NA|TRBJ2-2|TRBD1|TRBV19
ASSTGQGVGELF
>few|TRBJ2-1|NA|TRBV11-2
ASSFRGSYNEQF
>NA|TRBJ2-7|TRBD2|TRBV30
AFREGLETTKQY
>NA|TRBJ1-2|TRBD1|TRBV7-2
ASSLAGTGGGYT
>NA|TRBJ1-1|TRBD1|TRBV30
AWSAQGSEDTEAF
>NA|TRBJ2-1|NA|TRBV5-6
ASSLSEEQF
>NA|TRBJ1-2|NA|TRBV2
ASSEAGLAGGYT
>NA|TRBJ1-1|NA|TRBV12-3/TRBV12-4
ASSRRGNTEAF
>NA|TRBJ2-1|TRBD2|TRBV2
ASSGLAGGQQF
>NA|TRBJ1-1|NA|TRBV29-1
SVQQKLNTEAF
>NA|TRBJ2-3|NA|TRBV7-9
ASSFGQQLTDTQY
>NA|TRBJ1-2|NA|TRBV25-1
ASSGIGAFAHGYT
>NA|TRBJ2-5|NA|TRBV27
ASSHRDNHWEY
>NA|TRBJ1-6|NA|TRBV21-1
ASPWRGAVYYIWSPLH